This T cell receptor beta chain was identified in a study of blood T cells in healthy people across ages. At the level of the study: Every two T cells gave about one barcoded beta molecule via template switching. Study results and caveats: PBMCs that were unsorted prevented a conclusive naive versus antigen-experienced comparison. Measured against age, TCR beta diversity per million T cells decreased in a roughly linear manner. Unknown donor CMV status possibly confounded expanded clonotype changes.

As for this clonotype: Its antigen is undetermined.

PCR was performed a second time for about 7 to 12 cycles using a sample-barcoded 5' primer and a J-beta primer mix. TCRdb redid the calling of the 5' RACE reads with MiXCR, one entry per CDR3 protein. The table has 2 million or so distinct CDR3 sequences, approximately 50% seen once. This CDR3 has 14 residues. The ends lost 3 bases at V and 3 bases at J; junction bases unmatched: 1. Germline V gene lookup returns CDR1 LNHDA and CDR2 SQIVND (reference sequence). This sequence joins TRBV19 and TRBJ1-5, with 8 bases matching TRBD1. The origin of this receptor is a woman aged 40 to 50 in good health. Sequenced: blood. The CDR3 sequence is CASSMGQVNQPQHF. The CDR3 DNA follows: TGTGCCAGTAGTATGGGACAGGTCAATCAGCCCCAGCATTTT.